A selection of T cell receptor beta chains follows, all from one sample in a study of blood T cell repertoires in COVID-19. Using immunoSEQ multiplex PCR, the repertoire was profiled, and TCRdb retains in-frame clones only, with some absent. The table lists 450,000 or so clones, around 91% of them singletons. The material sequenced was PBMCs or T cells enriched from blood (not recorded which). The receptors come from a man aged 18 to 30 who had recovered from COVID-19. Each CDR3 is given with its conserved first and last residue.

V gene	J gene	CDR3 protein
TRBV4-1	TRBJ2-1	CASSRQGLAVYNEQFF
TRBV7-8	TRBJ2-1	CASSPYTGGASNEQFF
TRBV7-9	TRBJ2-5	CASSSTGGSETQYF
TRBV14	TRBJ1-6	CASSQVDNVRNSPLHF
TRBV30	TRBJ1-6	CAWKGQGQSPLHF
TRBV7-9	TRBJ1-3	CASSPPGAGNTIYF
TRBV28	TRBJ2-1	CASSSRSSYNEQFF
TRBV27	TRBJ1-1	CASSSSRAGNTEAFF
TRBV30	TRBJ1-2	CAWREAAGYTF
TRBV6-5	TRBJ2-3	CASSYADTDTQYF
TRBV18	TRBJ2-2	CASSPQGTSGGPNTGELFF
TRBV2	TRBJ2-5	CASSSTSRAQYF
TRBV3-1/TRBV3-2	TRBJ2-1	CASSRGGGNEQFF
TRBV6-5	TRBJ2-7	CASTSSRGPYEQYF
TRBV3-1/TRBV3-2	TRBJ1-5	CASSHTTGLQPQHF
TRBV12-3/TRBV12-4	TRBJ1-5	CASSSVSNQPQHF
TRBV2	TRBJ2-7	CASSGSLGQGAQVAYEQYF
TRBV12-3/TRBV12-4	TRBJ1-2	CASSLGWGGYTF
TRBV3-1/TRBV3-2	TRBJ1-1	CASSQADRVTTEAFF
TRBV2	TRBJ1-1	CASSVGGMNTEAFF
TRBV6-1	TRBJ1-2	CASSEGRTTSGYTF
TRBV19	TRBJ1-5	CASSKTTGLGNQPQHF
TRBV4-2	TRBJ1-1	CASSQDPGFSEAFF
TRBV19	TRBJ1-1	CASRTAAGAGEAFF
TRBV19	TRBJ1-2	CASSNPGTNYGYTF
TRBV30	TRBJ1-2	CAWSFPGGGYTF
TRBV12-5	TRBJ1-5	CASGGHVSQPQHF
TRBV12-3/TRBV12-4	TRBJ2-7	CASGGGRNEQYF
TRBV4-1	TRBJ2-1	CASSQERGSLGEQFF
TRBV28	TRBJ2-7	CASSFGGRSTEQYF
TRBV12-1	TRBJ2-7	CASSHLPRLAEALRQYF
TRBV30	TRBJ1-2	CAWSGRDRGNTF
TRBV30	TRBJ1-3	CAWGGVLTIYF
TRBV2	TRBJ2-7	CASRVRGHSYEQYF
TRBV5-8	TRBJ2-5	CASSLVLSFGTQYF
TRBV27	TRBJ2-3	CASSRIAGFTDTQYF
TRBV15	TRBJ1-2	CATSRDDRGGYGYTF
TRBV19	TRBJ1-2	CASSTGFIANYGYTF
TRBV6-2/TRBV6-3	TRBJ2-1	CASSRLAGGHREQFF